The clone carrying this TCR beta chain occurred many times. What it recognizes is unknown. The source of the sample is a study of metastatic and nonmetastatic thyroid tumors. Nobody among the patients had been given any treatment before thyroid surgery. The germline V gene encodes CDR1 SNHLY and CDR2 FYNNEI. CDR3 length: 14 residues. Unmatched junction bases numbered 1, after V lost 3 bases and J lost 1 base. Overall study results and limits: A significant increase in TCR beta diversity was reportedly seen in malignant thyroid tumors relative to benign nodules, in blood and tumor.

TCRdb called clones again from the PCR reads with MiXCR. Counted here are about 92,000 clones, around 14% occurring once; the ten biggest clones make up just over 3.5%. The receptor's source is a female donor with papillary thyroid cancer or a benign thyroid nodule (not recorded which). Some clones in this sample may be carry-over from other donors' samples. The J gene is TRBJ2-5, the V gene TRBV2; 8 bases fit TRBD1. Sequencing was done on a sample of blood. The CDR3 sequence: CASSEGQAQETQYF. CDR3 nucleotide sequence: TGTGCCAGCAGTGAGGGACAGGCCCAAGAGACCCAGTACTTC.